This TCR beta chain was recovered during a study of blood T cell repertoires in COVID-19. Study-level background: Acute and convalescent COVID-19 samples came from the United States, Italy and Spain. From T cells, B-cell-depleted T cells, or PBMCs came the material, which was cDNA or gDNA.

Measured with immunoSEQ multiplex PCR; TCRdb has only the in-frame clones, and not every one. This sample has about 480,000 clones, with 89% found just once. CDR1 is SNHLY, CDR2 FYNNEI, per germline. The CDR3 is 12 residues long. V lost 4 bases, J lost 6 bases, and 9 bases lay in between. Seattle's enrolled individuals joined amid active infection and were then monitored longitudinally. The sample comprised peripheral blood. This chain connects TRBV2 to TRBJ2-5; tentative D call: TRBD2 (6 bases). The origin of this receptor is a man younger than 35 with COVID-19, enrolled during active disease. CDR3 coding DNA: TGTGCCAGCAGTGTCGGACTAAAGACCCAGTACTTC. Protein product: CASSVGLKTQYF.